A selection of T cell receptor beta chains follows, all from one sample in a study of blood T cell repertoires in COVID-19. Sequenced by immunoSEQ multiplex PCR; TCRdb stores in-frame clones only, minus some. The data contain about 250,000 clones, approximately 84% of them singletons. The sample was peripheral blood. These receptors all stem from a person aged 65 to 85 with COVID-19, enrolled during active disease. CDR3s leave out the opening cysteine and the closing phenylalanine or tryptophan. Expanded clones are given a class, and other clones once, few, many or no size at all.

j_call	clone_size	v_call	cdr3_aa
TRBJ2-2	.	TRBV29-1	SCTGFDTGELF
TRBJ1-5	.	TRBV6-5	ASGWTGMTNQPQH
TRBJ1-1	.	TRBV19	ASSIAHRGLENTEAF
TRBJ2-2	.	TRBV6-6	ASSPDTGGPGTGELF
TRBJ2-3	.	TRBV4-2	ASSQEQRSTDTQY
TRBJ1-4	.	TRBV5-6	ASSTKTGGQEKLF
TRBJ2-6	.	TRBV3-1/TRBV3-2	ASSRNRGLLPSGANVLT
TRBJ1-5	.	TRBV6-5	ASSSRGRSQPQH
TRBJ1-5	.	TRBV5-8	ASSIGTGRGVRSNQPQH
TRBJ1-2	.	TRBV12-2	ASLIRDRGDYGYT
TRBJ2-3	.	TRBV6-1	ASSVLAQANTDTQY
TRBJ1-2	.	TRBV4-2	ASSQGARDGYT
TRBJ2-2	.	TRBV7-2	ASSFAGQGKTGELF
TRBJ2-5	.	TRBV6-2/TRBV6-3	ASSRRGLADIGGETQY
TRBJ2-5	.	TRBV3-1/TRBV3-2	ASSPPGTQY
TRBJ1-1	once	TRBV7-9	ASNPGNMNTEAF
TRBJ2-7	.	TRBV11-2	ASSLGVGGEQY
TRBJ2-1	.	TRBV15	ATSSGGDSNEQF
TRBJ1-2	.	TRBV5-1	ASSLVAGQGADGYT
TRBJ1-2	.	TRBV28	ASTQGARSGYT
TRBJ2-1	.	TRBV6-6	ASSSPGLADNEQF
TRBJ2-1	.	TRBV5-6	ASSYTGTDYNEQF
TRBJ1-2	.	TRBV19	ASTKGANYGYT
TRBJ2-5	.	TRBV29-1	SVGPGGYQETQY
TRBJ2-2	.	TRBV7-6	ASRSPGQLTGELF
TRBJ1-3	.	TRBV30	AWSVRGSSGNTIY
TRBJ1-6	.	TRBV6-2/TRBV6-3	ASSYTRGGSPLH
TRBJ2-7	.	TRBV3-1/TRBV3-2	ASSQAGGQGGFEQY
TRBJ1-1	.	TRBV7-8	ASSLAAVMNTEAF
TRBJ2-5	many	TRBV4-2	ASSQVSGGETQY
TRBJ1-5	.	TRBV11-3	ASLRPLQDNQPQH
TRBJ2-3	.	TRBV3-1/TRBV3-2	ASSQGWTARTDTQY
TRBJ1-5	.	TRBV19	ASSIFSGGYGQPQH
TRBJ1-3	.	TRBV5-5	ASSLGMISGNTIY